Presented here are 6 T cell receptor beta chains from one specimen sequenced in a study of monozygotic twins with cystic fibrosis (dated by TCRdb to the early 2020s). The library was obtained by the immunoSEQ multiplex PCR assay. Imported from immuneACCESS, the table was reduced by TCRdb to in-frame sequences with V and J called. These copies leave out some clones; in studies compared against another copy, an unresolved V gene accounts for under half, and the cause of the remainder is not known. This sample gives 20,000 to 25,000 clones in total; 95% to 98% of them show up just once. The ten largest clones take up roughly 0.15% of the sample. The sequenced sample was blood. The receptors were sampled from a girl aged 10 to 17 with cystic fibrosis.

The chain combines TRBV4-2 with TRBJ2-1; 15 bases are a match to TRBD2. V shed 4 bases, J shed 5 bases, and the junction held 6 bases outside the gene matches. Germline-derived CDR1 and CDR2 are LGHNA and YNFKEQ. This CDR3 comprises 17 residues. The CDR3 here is CASSPLGLAGGHNEQFF. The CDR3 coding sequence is TGTGCCAGCAGCCCCTTGGGACTAGCGGGAGGCCACAATGAGCAGTTCTTC.

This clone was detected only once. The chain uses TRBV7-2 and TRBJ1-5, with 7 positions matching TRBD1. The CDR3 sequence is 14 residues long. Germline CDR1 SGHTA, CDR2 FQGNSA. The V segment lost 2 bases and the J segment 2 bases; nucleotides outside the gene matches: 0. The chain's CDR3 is CASSLTGGNQPQHF. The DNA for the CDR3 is TGTGCCAGCAGCTTAACAGGGGGCAATCAGCCCCAGCATTTT.

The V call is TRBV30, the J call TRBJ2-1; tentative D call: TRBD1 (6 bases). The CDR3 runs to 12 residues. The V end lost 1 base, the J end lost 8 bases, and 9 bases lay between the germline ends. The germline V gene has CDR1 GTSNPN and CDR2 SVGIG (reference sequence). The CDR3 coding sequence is TGTGCCTGGAGTGATACAGGGTATGAGCAGTTCTTC. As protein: CAWSDTGYEQFF.

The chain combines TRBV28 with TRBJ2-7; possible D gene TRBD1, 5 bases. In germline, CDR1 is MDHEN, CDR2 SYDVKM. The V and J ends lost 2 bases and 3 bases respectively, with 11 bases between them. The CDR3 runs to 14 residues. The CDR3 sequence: CASSLGSGFYEQYF. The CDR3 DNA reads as TGTGCCAGCAGTTTAGGGTCAGGGTTCTACGAGCAGTACTTC.

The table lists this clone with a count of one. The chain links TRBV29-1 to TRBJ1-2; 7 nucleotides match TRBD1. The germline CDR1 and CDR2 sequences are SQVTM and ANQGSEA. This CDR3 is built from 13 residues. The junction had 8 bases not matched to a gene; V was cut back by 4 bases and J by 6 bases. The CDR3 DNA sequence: TGCAGCGTTGGGGAACAGGGGAAGAATGGCTACACCTTC. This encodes CSVGEQGKNGYTF.

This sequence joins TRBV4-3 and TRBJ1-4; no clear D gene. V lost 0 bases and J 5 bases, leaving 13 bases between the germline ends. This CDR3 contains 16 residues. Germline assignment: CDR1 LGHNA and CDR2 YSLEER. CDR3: CASSQDVTGPNEKLFF. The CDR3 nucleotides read TGCGCCAGCAGCCAAGATGTTACGGGCCCGAATGAAAAACTGTTTTTT.